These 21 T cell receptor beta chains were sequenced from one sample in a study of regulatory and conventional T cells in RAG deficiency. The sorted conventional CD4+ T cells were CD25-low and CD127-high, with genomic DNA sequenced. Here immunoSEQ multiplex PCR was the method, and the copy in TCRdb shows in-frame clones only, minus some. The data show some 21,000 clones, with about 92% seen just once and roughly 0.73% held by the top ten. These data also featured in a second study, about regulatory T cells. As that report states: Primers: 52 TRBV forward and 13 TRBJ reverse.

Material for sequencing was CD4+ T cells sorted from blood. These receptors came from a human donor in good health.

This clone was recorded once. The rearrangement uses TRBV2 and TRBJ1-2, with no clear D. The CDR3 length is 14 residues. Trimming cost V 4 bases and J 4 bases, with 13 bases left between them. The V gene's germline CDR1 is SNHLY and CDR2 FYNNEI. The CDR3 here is CASSVRRSSYGYTF. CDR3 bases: TGTGCCAGCAGTGTTCGGAGGTCTTCCTATGGCTACACCTTC.

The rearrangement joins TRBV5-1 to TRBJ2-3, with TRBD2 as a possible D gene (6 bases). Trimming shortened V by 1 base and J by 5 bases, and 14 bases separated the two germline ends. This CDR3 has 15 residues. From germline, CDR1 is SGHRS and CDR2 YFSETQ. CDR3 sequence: CASSLWDFGGDTQYF. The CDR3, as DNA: TGCGCCAGCAGCTTGTGGGACTTCGGCGGAGATACGCAGTATTTT.

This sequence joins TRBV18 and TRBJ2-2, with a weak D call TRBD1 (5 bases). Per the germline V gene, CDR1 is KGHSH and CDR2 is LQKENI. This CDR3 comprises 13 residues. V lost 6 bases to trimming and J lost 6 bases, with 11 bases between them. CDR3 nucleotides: TGTGCCAGCTCCCCCGACAGTTCCGGGGAGCTGTTTTTT. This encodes CASSPDSSGELFF.

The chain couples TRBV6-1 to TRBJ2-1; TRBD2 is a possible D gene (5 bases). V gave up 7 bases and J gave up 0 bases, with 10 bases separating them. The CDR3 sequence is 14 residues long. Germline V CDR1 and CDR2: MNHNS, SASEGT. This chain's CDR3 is CASKEVYSYNEQFF. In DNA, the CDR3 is TGTGCCAGCAAGGAGGTCTACTCCTACAATGAGCAGTTCTTC.

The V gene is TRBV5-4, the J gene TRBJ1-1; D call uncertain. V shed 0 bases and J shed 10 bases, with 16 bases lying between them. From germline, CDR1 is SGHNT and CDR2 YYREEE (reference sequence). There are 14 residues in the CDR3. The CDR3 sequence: CASSLAGQVEGAFF. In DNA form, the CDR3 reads TGTGCCAGCAGCTTGGCGGGTCAGGTCGAAGGAGCTTTCTTT.

CDR3: CASSSGGTVEGYTF. CDR3 bases: TGCGCCAGCAGCTCCGGGGGGACGGTGGAGGGCTACACCTTC. The chain employs TRBV5-1 and TRBJ1-2; TRBD1 is a possible D gene (5 bases). CDR3 length equals 14 residues. Trimming pared 3 bases from V and 8 bases from J, leaving 17 bases between. The germline gives CDR1 SGHRS, CDR2 YFSETQ.

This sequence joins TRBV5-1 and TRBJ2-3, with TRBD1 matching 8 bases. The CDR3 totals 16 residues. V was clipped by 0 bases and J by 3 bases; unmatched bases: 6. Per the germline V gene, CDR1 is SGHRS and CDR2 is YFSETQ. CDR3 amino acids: CASSLAWTGLTDTQYF. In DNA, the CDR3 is TGCGCCAGCAGCTTGGCCTGGACAGGGTTGACAGATACGCAGTATTTT. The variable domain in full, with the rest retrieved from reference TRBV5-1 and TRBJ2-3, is KAGVTQTPRYLIKTRGQQVTLSCSPISGHRSVSWYQQTPGQGLQFLFEYFSETQRNKGNFPGRFSGRQFSNSRSEMNVSTLELGDSALYLCASSLAWTGLTDTQYFGPGTRLTVL.

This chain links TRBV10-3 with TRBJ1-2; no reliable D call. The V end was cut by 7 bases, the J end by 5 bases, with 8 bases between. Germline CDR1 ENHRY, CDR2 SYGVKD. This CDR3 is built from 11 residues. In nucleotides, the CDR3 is TGTGCCATCAACGGCAATTATGGCTACACCTTC. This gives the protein CAINGNYGYTF.

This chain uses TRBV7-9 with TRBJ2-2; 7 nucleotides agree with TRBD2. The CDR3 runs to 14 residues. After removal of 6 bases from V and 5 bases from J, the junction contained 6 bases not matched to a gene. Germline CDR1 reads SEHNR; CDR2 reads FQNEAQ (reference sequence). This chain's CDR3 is CASSPSGGTGELFF. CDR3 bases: TGTGCCAGCAGTCCCTCCGGGGGGACCGGGGAGCTGTTTTTT. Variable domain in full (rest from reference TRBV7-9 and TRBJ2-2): DTGVSQNPRHKITKRGQNVTFRCDPISEHNRLYWYRQTLGQGPEFLTYFQNEAQLEKSRLLSDRFSAERPKGSFSTLEIQRTEQGDSAMYLCASSPSGGTGELFFGEGSRLTVL.

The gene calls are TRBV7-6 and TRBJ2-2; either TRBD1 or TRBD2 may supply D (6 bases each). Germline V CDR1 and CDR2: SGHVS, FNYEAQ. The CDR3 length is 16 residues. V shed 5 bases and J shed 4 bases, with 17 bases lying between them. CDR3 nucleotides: TGTGCCAGCAGCCTGTTTCAAGGGGGGACCACCGGGGAGCTGTTTTTT. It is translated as CASSLFQGGTTGELFF.

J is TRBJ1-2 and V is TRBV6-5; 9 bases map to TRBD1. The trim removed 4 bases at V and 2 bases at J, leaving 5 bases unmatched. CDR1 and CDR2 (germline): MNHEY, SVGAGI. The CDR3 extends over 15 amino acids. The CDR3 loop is CASSSGTGWNYGYTF. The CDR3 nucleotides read TGTGCCAGCAGTTCCGGGACAGGGTGGAACTATGGCTACACCTTC.

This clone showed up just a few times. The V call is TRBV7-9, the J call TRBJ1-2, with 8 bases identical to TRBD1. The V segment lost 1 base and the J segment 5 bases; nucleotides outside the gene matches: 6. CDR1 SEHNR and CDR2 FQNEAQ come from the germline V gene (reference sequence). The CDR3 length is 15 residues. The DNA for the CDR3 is TGTGCCAGCAGCTTAGATGGGACAGGACTATATGGCTACACCTTC. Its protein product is CASSLDGTGLYGYTF.

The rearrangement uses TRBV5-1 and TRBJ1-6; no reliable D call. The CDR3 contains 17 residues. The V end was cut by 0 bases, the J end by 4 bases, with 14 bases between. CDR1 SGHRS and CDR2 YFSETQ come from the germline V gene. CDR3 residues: CASSLAASTNYNSPLHF. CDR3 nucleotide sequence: TGCGCCAGCAGCTTGGCGGCCAGTACCAATTATAATTCACCCCTCCACTTT.

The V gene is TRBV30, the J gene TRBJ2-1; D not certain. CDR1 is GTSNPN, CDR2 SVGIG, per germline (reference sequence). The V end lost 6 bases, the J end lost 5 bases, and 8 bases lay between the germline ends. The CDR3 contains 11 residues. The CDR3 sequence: CACRQDNEQFF. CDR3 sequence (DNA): TGTGCCTGTCGACAAGACAATGAGCAGTTCTTC.

The CDR3 loop reads CASSEMGGSSYNEQFF. CDR3 nucleotide sequence: TGTGCCAGCAGTGAAATGGGCGGGAGTTCCTACAATGAGCAGTTCTTC. The V and J genes are TRBV2 and TRBJ2-1; 7 bases map to TRBD2. CDR1 and CDR2 from the germline V gene are SNHLY and FYNNEI. CDR3 size: 16 residues. J was trimmed by 1 base and V by 2 bases; bases with no gene match: 5.

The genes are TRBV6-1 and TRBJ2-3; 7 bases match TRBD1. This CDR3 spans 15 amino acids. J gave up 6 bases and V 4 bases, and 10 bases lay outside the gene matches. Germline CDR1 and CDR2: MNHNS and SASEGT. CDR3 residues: CASSVSQGSMDTQYF. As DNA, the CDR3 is TGTGCCAGCAGTGTTTCACAGGGGTCGATGGATACGCAGTATTTT.

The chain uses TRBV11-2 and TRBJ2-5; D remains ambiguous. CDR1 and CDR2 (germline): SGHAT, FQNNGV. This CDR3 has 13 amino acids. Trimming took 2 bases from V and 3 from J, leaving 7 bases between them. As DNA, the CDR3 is TGTGCCAGCAGCTTACTGTCAAAAGAGACCCAGTACTTC. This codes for CASSLLSKETQYF.

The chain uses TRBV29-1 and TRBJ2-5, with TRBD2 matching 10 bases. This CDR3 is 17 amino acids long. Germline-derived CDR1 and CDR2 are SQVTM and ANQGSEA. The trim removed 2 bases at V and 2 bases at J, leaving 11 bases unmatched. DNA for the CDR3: TGCAGCGTTGAACGGCTAGCGGGGGCACCGAGGCAAGAGACCCAGTACTTC. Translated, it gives CSVERLAGAPRQETQYF.

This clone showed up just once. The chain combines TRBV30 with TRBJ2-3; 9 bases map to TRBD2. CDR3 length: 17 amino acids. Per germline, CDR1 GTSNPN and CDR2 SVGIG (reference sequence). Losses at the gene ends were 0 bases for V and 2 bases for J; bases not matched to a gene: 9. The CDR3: CAWSVRGLAYVTDTQYF. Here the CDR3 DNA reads TGTGCCTGGAGTGTACGAGGACTAGCGTATGTCACAGATACGCAGTATTTT. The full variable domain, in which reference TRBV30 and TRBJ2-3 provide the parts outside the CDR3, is SQTIHQWPATLVQPVGSPLSLECTVEGTSNPNLYWYRQAAGRGLQLLFYSVGIGQISSEVPQNLSASRPQDRQFILSSKKLLLSDSGFYLCAWSVRGLAYVTDTQYFGPGTRLTVL.

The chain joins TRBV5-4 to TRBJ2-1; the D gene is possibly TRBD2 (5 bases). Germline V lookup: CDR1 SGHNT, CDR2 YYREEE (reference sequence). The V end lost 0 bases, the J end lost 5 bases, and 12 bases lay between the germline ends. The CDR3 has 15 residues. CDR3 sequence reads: CASSLASGLHNEQFF. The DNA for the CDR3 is TGTGCCAGCAGCTTGGCCTCCGGACTTCACAATGAGCAGTTCTTC.

The chain's CDR3 is CASSPGPGPDTQYF. In DNA form, the CDR3 reads TGTGCCAGCAGCCCCGGCCCCGGCCCAGATACGCAGTATTTT. The rearrangement links TRBV11-2 to TRBJ2-3, with no clear D. The length of the CDR3 is 14 residues. Per the germline V gene, CDR1 is SGHAT and CDR2 is FQNNGV. V gave up 5 bases and J gave up 4 bases, with 13 bases separating them.